This passage covers 9 T cell receptor beta chains from one sample sequenced in a study of response to subunit inactivated influenza vaccine. TCRdb reanalysed the RT-PCR reads using MiXCR and keeps one entry per CDR3 protein. The sample holds about 700,000 distinct CDR3 sequences, 15% to 19% seen once. The specimen was PBMCs from blood, collected about 12 days after vaccination. Receptors were obtained from a man in his forties or fifties who received an inactivated influenza vaccine.

This clonotype showed up just a few times. V is TRBV6-1 and J is TRBJ1-6; D is perhaps TRBD1 (5 bases). The germline V and J ends were trimmed by 2 bases and 0 bases, with 11 bases remaining between them. The CDR3 runs to 17 residues. Per germline, CDR1 MNHNS and CDR2 SASEGT. This chain's CDR3 is CASSERGRSSYNSPLHF. CDR3 nucleotides: TGTGCCAGCAGTGAAAGGGGCAGGAGCTCCTATAATTCACCCCTCCACTTT.

This chain joins TRBV7-9 and TRBJ2-5; possibly TRBD1 for D (5 bases). CDR1 and CDR2 from the germline V gene are SEHNR and FQNEAQ (reference sequence). This CDR3 has 13 residues. Trimming took off 6 bases at V and 5 bases at J, with 13 bases between the two ends. CDR3 sequence: CASSRQYGETQYF. CDR3 in DNA: TGTGCCAGCAGTCGACAGTACGGGGAGACCCAGTACTTC.

This clonotype has a count of ten or more. Here the CDR3 DNA reads TGTGCCAGCAGCTTAGCGGGGACAGGGGTCTACAATGAGCAGTTCTTC. Translated, it gives CASSLAGTGVYNEQFF. The gene calls are TRBV7-2 and TRBJ2-1, with 10 bases identical to TRBD1. The V and J ends lost 0 bases and 3 bases, in that order; junction bases with no gene match: 2. CDR3 length: 16 residues. Looked up from germline, CDR1 is SGHTA and CDR2 is FQGNSA.

This clonotype was recorded many times. This chain connects TRBV6-2 or TRBV6-3 to TRBJ2-2; a weak D match, TRBD1 (6 bases). The CDR3 is made up of 15 amino acids. The V gene lost 5 bases and the J gene lost 0 bases, with 10 bases spanning the gap. The germline CDR1 and CDR2 sequences are MNHEY and SVGEGT. The CDR3 loop reads CASSPNRANTGELFF. Here the CDR3 DNA reads TGTGCCAGCAGTCCAAACAGGGCGAACACCGGGGAGCTGTTTTTT.

This clonotype was seen just once. This rearrangement joins TRBV19 to TRBJ2-1, with D hard to call. The CDR3 is 13 amino acids. The V gene's germline CDR1 is LNHDA and CDR2 SQIVND (reference sequence). V was pared by 7 bases and J by 0 bases, with 7 bases between. CDR3: CASTDLSYNEQFF. The CDR3 coding sequence is TGTGCCAGTACGGACCTCTCCTACAATGAGCAGTTCTTC.

This clonotype was observed a handful of times. The chain joins TRBV5-1 to TRBJ2-7; D gene uncertain. Trimming left V 4 bases short and J 4 bases short, with 12 bases between. The CDR3 loop spans 13 amino acids. CDR1 and CDR2 from the germline V gene are SGHRS and YFSETQ. In nucleotides, the CDR3 is TGCGCCAGCAGCCCATCAAGTACTTACGAGCAGTACTTC. It specifies CASSPSSTYEQYF.

In its sample, this clonotype was seen many times. The chain employs TRBV2 and TRBJ2-3, with TRBD2 as a possible D gene (5 bases). The CDR3 is 13 amino acids. Germline V gene lookup returns CDR1 SNHLY and CDR2 FYNNEI. V was pared by 1 base and J by 7 bases, with 9 bases between. The CDR3 region has the DNA TGTGCCAGCAGTGAAGAAGTAGCGAATACGCAGTATTTT. Protein sequence: CASSEEVANTQYF. The full variable domain, rest sourced from reference TRBV2 and TRBJ2-3, is EPEVTQTPSHQVTQMGQEVILRCVPISNHLYFYWYRQILGQKVEFLVSFYNNEISEKSEIFDDQFSVERPDGSNFTLKIRSTKLEDSAMYFCASSEEVANTQYFGPGTRLTVL.

This clonotype was seen only a few times. The CDR3 is CASSSIAGRLYEQYF. The CDR3, as DNA: TGTGCCAGCAGTTCCATAGCGGGACGCCTTTACGAGCAGTACTTC. The chain has TRBV27 and TRBJ2-7; 8 bases are a match to TRBD2. The CDR3 has 15 residues. The germline V gene encodes CDR1 MNHEY and CDR2 SMNVEV (reference sequence). V lost 4 bases, J lost 4 bases, and 9 bases stayed unmatched.

This chain uses TRBV5-5 with TRBJ2-7; D unresolved. V dropped 5 bases and J dropped 4 bases, with 16 bases sitting between them. Germline V gene data show CDR1 as SGHKS and CDR2 as YYEKEE (reference sequence). The CDR3 is 14 amino acids. The CDR3 region is CASSQTESSYEQYF. CDR3 in DNA: TGTGCCAGCAGTCAGACTGAATCGAGTTACGAGCAGTACTTC.